This paragraph reports one T cell receptor beta chain. The antigen is unknown. Clones were read by immunoSEQ multiplex PCR, and TCRdb kept only the in-frame ones, dropping some. The sample shows about 22,000 clones, 76% of them seen only once. CD4+ T cells from unexposed donors were obtained before the COVID-19 pandemic (2011-2018). The cells were cultured for 10 days before CD4+ T cells were isolated. Germline values: CDR1 MNHEY, CDR2 SVGAGI. This CDR3 contains 14 residues. The V and J ends lost 6 bases and 5 bases, in that order; junction bases with no gene match: 9. The data stem from a study of CD4 T cells in relation to SARS-CoV-2 and coronaviruses. Study at large: No peptide or an HIV-1 Nef peptide pool served as negative control.

The sample comprised CD4+ T cells from PBMCs, cultured in vitro. The sequence derives from a human donor in good health. The chain recombines TRBV6-5 with TRBJ2-7; 8 nucleotides line up with TRBD1. The CDR3 DNA reads as TGTGCCAGCAGCCGCCGGACAGGGATGGACGAGCAGTACTTC. Protein: CASSRRTGMDEQYF.